The 25 T cell receptor beta chains below were found in one sample sequenced in a study of CD8+CD57+ T cells in acquired aplastic anemia (dated by TCRdb to about 2018). Instrument used: Illumina HiSeq 2000. Profiling of TCR beta VDJ combinations and CDR3 sequences used genomic DNA as the template. TCRdb ran its own pipeline on the public reads, namely fastp trimming at Q25 and MiXCR clone calling, and kept in-frame beta chains. Rows are unified per CDR3 protein, each entry keeping the most common DNA and genes. The sample includes 200,000 to 250,000 distinct CDR3 sequences, with approximately 50% observed a single time. The top ten clones comprise 7.8% of the sample. Flow cytometry had shown CD8+CD57+ cell expansion in the patients selected for sequencing. Input material: sorted CD4+, CD8+, or CD8+CD57+ T cells (not recorded which) from PBMCs. These receptors all stem from a human donor with aplastic anemia.

This clonotype was counted between two and nine times. The V and J genes are TRBV7-9 and TRBJ1-1; 7 bases agree with TRBD1. This CDR3 region has 17 residues. Germline lookup yields CDR1 SEHNR and CDR2 FQNEAQ (reference sequence). Trimming removed 5 bases from V and 1 base from J; junction bases left unmatched: 13. The CDR3 loop reads CASSDLTGTDRNTEAFF. CDR3 bases: TGTGCCAGCAGCGATCTTACCGGGACAGATAGGAACACTGAAGCTTTCTTT.

This clonotype occurred a few times. At one end the junction does not follow the germline gene, possibly because of a read error. The V call is TRBV5-1, the J call TRBJ2-1, with a weak D call TRBD2 (5 bases). Per germline, CDR1 SGHRS and CDR2 YFSETQ. The CDR3 totals 13 residues. In DNA form, the CDR3 reads TGCGCCAGCAGGAGGGTCGCGTACAATGAGCGGTTCTTC. Translated: CASRRVAYNERFF.

Concerning this clonotype itself: This sequence may be a read error, since a much larger clone differs from it by one base. The rearrangement links TRBV9 to TRBJ2-2, with 10 nucleotides matching TRBD2. Germline CDR1 is SGDLS and CDR2 is YYNGEE. There are 17 residues in the CDR3. CDR3 sequence: CASSVPLAGGSTGELVF. CDR3 in DNA: TGTGCCAGCAGCGTTCCTTTAGCGGGGGGAAGCACCGGGGAGCTGGTTTTT.

This clonotype was seen ten or more times. This sequence joins TRBV7-9 and TRBJ1-1; TRBD1 matches 9 bases. The CDR3 sequence is 14 residues long. V shed 5 bases, J shed 5 bases, and the junction held 6 bases outside the gene matches. The germline CDR1 and CDR2 sequences are SEHNR and FQNEAQ (reference sequence). DNA for the CDR3: TGTGCCAGCAGCCCGACAGGGGGAAAGACTGAAGCTTTCTTT. Residues: CASSPTGGKTEAFF.

Note on this clonotype: A much larger clone differs by one base, so this may be a read error. The chain carries TRBV14 and TRBJ2-1; 7 bases fit TRBD1. CDR1 and CDR2 (germline): SGHDN, FVKESK. The length of the CDR3 is 9 residues. CDR3 sequence reads: CASQGEQSF. DNA of the CDR3: TGTGCCAGCCAGGGGGAGCAGTCCTTC. Using reference TRBV14 and TRBJ2-1 for the parts outside the CDR3, the full variable domain is EAGVTQFPSHSVIEKGQTVTLRCDPISGHDNLYWYRRVMGKEIKFLLHFVKESKQDESGMPNNRFLAERTGGTYSTLKVQPAELEDSGVYFCASQGEQSFGPGTRLTVL.

This rearrangement joins TRBV4-2 to TRBJ1-1; D unclear. The V gene lost 5 bases and the J gene lost 0 bases, with 22 bases spanning the gap. The CDR3 totals 18 residues. CDR1 and CDR2 from the germline V gene are LGHNA and YNFKEQ. CDR3 bases: TGTGCCAGCAGCTTACTCTGGGCCCCAAGTCCCATGAACACTGAAGCTTTCTTT. The encoded protein is CASSLLWAPSPMNTEAFF.

This chain connects TRBV15 to TRBJ1-6; D remains unclear. Trimming cost V 4 bases and J 7 bases, with 8 bases left between them. Germline-derived CDR1 and CDR2 are LNHNV and YYDKDF (reference sequence). The CDR3 covers 13 residues. In DNA, the CDR3 is TGTGCCACCAGCAACTTGGCGAATTCACCCCTCCACTTT. It specifies CATSNLANSPLHF.

The sample holds many counts of this clonotype. V usage is TRBV5-8 and J usage is TRBJ1-1; 10 bases are a match to TRBD1. J lost 5 bases, V lost 4 bases, and 5 bases had no gene match. The germline V gene has CDR1 SGHTS and CDR2 YDEGEE. This CDR3 contains 14 residues. The CDR3 DNA sequence: TGTGCCAGCAGCGAGGGACAGGGGATGACTGAAGCTTTCTTT. Translation: CASSEGQGMTEAFF.

In regard to this clonotype: A much larger clone lies one base from this, so it may be a read error. This chain joins TRBV12-3 or TRBV12-4 and TRBJ1-1; D possibly corresponds to TRBD1 (5 bases). The CDR3 spans 11 residues. CDR3 loop: CASGQSSGACF. In DNA form, the CDR3 reads TGTGCCAGCGGGCAGTCTTCTGGGGCTTGCTTT.

The rearrangement uses TRBV7-2 and TRBJ2-7; no clear D. The length of the CDR3 is 12 residues. The germline CDR1 and CDR2 sequences are SGHTA and FQGNSA. V was pared by 5 bases and J by 4 bases, with 9 bases between. The CDR3 is CASSLPRYEQYF. The CDR3 region has the DNA TGTGCCAGCAGCCTCCCTAGGTACGAGCAGTACTTC.

V usage is TRBV7-3 and J usage is TRBJ2-3; D may be TRBD2 (6 bases). This CDR3 has 12 residues. Looked up from germline, CDR1 is SGHTA and CDR2 is FQGTGA. The ends were cut back, 5 bases at V and 10 bases at J, with 13 bases in the middle. CDR3 coding DNA: TGTGCCAGCAGCCCAGACACGGGGGCGCAGTATTTT. Its protein is CASSPDTGAQYF. Drawing the rest from reference TRBV7-3 and TRBJ2-3, the complete variable domain is GAGVSQTPSNKVTEKGKYVELRCDPISGHTALYWYRQSLGQGPEFLIYFQGTGAADDSGLPNDRFFAVRPEGSVSTLKIQRTERGDSAVYLCASSPDTGAQYFGPGTRLTVL.

This clonotype was counted between two and nine times. The CDR3 region is CAPGTGGLDEQYF. The CDR3 region has the DNA TGTGCCCCCGGGACAGGGGGCCTCGACGAGCAGTACTTC. This rearrangement joins TRBV10-3 to TRBJ2-7; 12 bases agree with TRBD1. V gave up 11 bases and J gave up 5 bases; unmatched junction bases: 7. Germline CDR1 reads ENHRY; CDR2 reads SYGVKD. This CDR3 region has 13 residues.

Here the CDR3 reads CASSHLERYEGQGLLQETQYF. Here the CDR3 DNA reads TGTGCCAGCAGTCATCTGGAGCGCTATGAGGGACAGGGGCTTCTTCAAGAGACCCAGTACTTC. The rearrangement joins TRBV28 to TRBJ2-5; 10 positions agree with TRBD1. CDR3 size: 21 residues. The V gene's germline CDR1 is MDHEN and CDR2 SYDVKM. Trimming took 5 bases from V and 2 from J; bases not matched to a gene: 23. Filled out from reference TRBV28 and TRBJ2-5, the complete variable domain reads DVKVTQSSRYLVKRTGEKVFLECVQDMDHENMFWYRQDPGLGLRLIYFSYDVKMKEKGDIPEGYSVSREKKERFSLILESASTNQTSMYLCASSHLERYEGQGLLQETQYFGPGTRLLVL.

This clonotype was observed at least ten times. V usage is TRBV30 and J usage is TRBJ2-5; maybe TRBD1 (5 bases). Trimming stripped 4 bases from V and 5 bases from J, with 8 bases between. This CDR3 spans 11 amino acids. Germline assignment: CDR1 GTSNPN and CDR2 SVGIG (reference sequence). The CDR3 loop reads CAWNAGETQYF. CDR3 DNA: TGTGCCTGGAACGCAGGGGAGACCCAGTACTTC. Looking up the rest from reference TRBV30 and TRBJ2-5 gives the full variable domain: SQTIHQWPATLVQPVGSPLSLECTVEGTSNPNLYWYRQAAGRGLQLLFYSVGIGQISSEVPQNLSASRPQDRQFILSSKKLLLSDSGFYLCAWNAGETQYFGPGTRLLVL.

This clonotype was counted ten times or more. V is TRBV7-9 and J is TRBJ2-5; a possible D gene is TRBD2 (6 bases). The CDR3 contains 17 residues. Trimming stripped 4 bases from V and 3 bases from J, with 21 bases between. From germline, CDR1 is SEHNR and CDR2 FQNEAQ (reference sequence). The CDR3 spells CASSYGGLGRREETQYF. CDR3 bases: TGTGCCAGCAGCTACGGTGGGTTAGGCAGGAGGGAAGAGACCCAGTACTTC.

The chain couples TRBV20-1 to TRBJ2-5; 12 positions agree with TRBD2. The CDR3 totals 15 residues. Germline CDR1 and CDR2: DFQATT and SNEGSKA (reference sequence). Trimming at V came to 5 bases and at J to 5 bases, leaving 9 bases not matched to a gene. CDR3 amino acids: CSALASGGARETQYF. CDR3 DNA: TGCAGTGCTCTGGCTAGCGGGGGGGCAAGGGAGACCCAGTACTTC.

The chain employs TRBV7-9 and TRBJ1-4; D is perhaps TRBD1 (5 bases). This CDR3 has 16 residues. Per germline, CDR1 SEHNR and CDR2 FQNEAQ (reference sequence). V lost 3 bases and J lost 9, with 20 bases in between. The chain's CDR3 is CASSFGGGDEVKKLFF. DNA of the CDR3: TGTGCCAGCAGCTTCGGCGGGGGGGACGAGGTGAAAAAACTGTTTTTT.

The J gene is TRBJ2-5, the V gene TRBV20-1, with a possible D match to TRBD2 (6 bases). This CDR3 has 13 amino acids. V dropped 2 bases and J dropped 4 bases, with 11 bases sitting between them. The germline CDR1 and CDR2 sequences are DFQATT and SNEGSKA (reference sequence). CDR3 amino acids: CSARWTGVETQYF. In DNA, the CDR3 is TGCAGTGCTAGATGGACGGGGGTAGAGACCCAGTACTTC.

At least ten counts were recorded for this clonotype. The V gene is TRBV24-1, the J gene TRBJ2-1; 8 bases map to TRBD2. Germline CDR1 KGHDR, CDR2 SFDVKD. V trimming: 5 bases; J trimming: 4 bases; junction bases outside the gene matches: 9. CDR3 size: 16 residues. The CDR3 region is CATSVASGLTYNEQFF. CDR3 in DNA: TGTGCCACCAGTGTGGCTAGCGGGTTAACTTACAATGAGCAGTTCTTC.

This clonotype was counted ten times or more. The genes are TRBV19 and TRBJ2-6; D is uncertain. Germline V gene data show CDR1 as LNHDA and CDR2 as SQIVND (reference sequence). This CDR3 is built from 14 residues. Trimming left V 4 bases short and J 0 bases short, with 4 bases between. The DNA of the CDR3 is TGTGCCAGTAGTACAGGCTCTGGGGCCAACGTCCTGACTTTC. This translates into CASSTGSGANVLTF.

This clonotype has just a few counts. The chain carries TRBV6-2 or TRBV6-3 and TRBJ2-7, with D tentatively TRBD1 (5 bases). V lost 10 bases to trimming and J lost 0 bases, with 16 bases between them. CDR1 and CDR2 from the germline V gene are MNHEY and SVGEGT. The CDR3 sequence is 14 residues long. CDR3 nucleotide sequence: TGTGCCATATCTCAGGGTGAGGTCTCCTACGAGCAGTACTTC. Encoded protein: CAISQGEVSYEQYF.

CDR3 in DNA: TGCGCCAGCAGTGACCCCGGGAAGCCCCAGCATTTT. Translated: CASSDPGKPQHF. The chain combines TRBV10-1 with TRBJ1-5; D is unclear. Per the germline V gene, CDR1 is WNHNN and CDR2 is SYGVQD (reference sequence). The CDR3 has 12 residues. V was pared by 3 bases and J by 8 bases, with 8 bases between.

This chain joins TRBV7-9 and TRBJ1-2; perhaps TRBD1 as D (6 bases). This CDR3 region has 21 residues. Germline CDR1 is SEHNR and CDR2 is FQNEAQ (reference sequence). Trimming shortened V by 1 base and J by 0 bases, and 27 bases separated the two germline ends. The CDR3 loop is CASSLGSGGNYLLLANYGYTF. For the CDR3, the DNA is TGTGCCAGCAGCTTAGGCAGCGGGGGCAACTACCTGCTTCTAGCTAACTATGGCTACACCTTC. Looking up the rest from reference TRBV7-9 and TRBJ1-2 gives the full variable domain: DTGVSQNPRHKITKRGQNVTFRCDPISEHNRLYWYRQTLGQGPEFLTYFQNEAQLEKSRLLSDRFSAERPKGSFSTLEIQRTEQGDSAMYLCASSLGSGGNYLLLANYGYTFGSGTRLTVV.

The rearrangement links TRBV7-6 to TRBJ2-7; 11 nucleotides match TRBD2. The CDR3 length is 16 residues. Trimming took 5 bases from V and 5 from J; bases not matched to a gene: 11. Germline CDR1 and CDR2: SGHVS and FNYEAQ. For the CDR3, the DNA is TGTGCCAGCAGCCCAACGCGACTAGCGGGGACCCACGAGCAGTACTTC. As protein: CASSPTRLAGTHEQYF.

This clonotype was detected many times. The chain uses TRBV4-3 and TRBJ1-5; D is unclear. Per the germline V gene, CDR1 is LGHNA and CDR2 is YSLEER. Deletions cut 1 base from V and 5 bases from J, with 9 bases between. The length of the CDR3 is 14 residues. The CDR3 is CASSQGRGYQPQHF. In DNA form, the CDR3 reads TGCGCCAGCAGCCAAGGGAGAGGCTATCAGCCCCAGCATTTT.